Below, 12 T cell receptor beta chains from the same sample are listed, as sequenced in a study of response to subunit inactivated influenza vaccine. TCRdb redid the calling of the RT-PCR reads with MiXCR, one entry per CDR3 protein. The data contain hundreds of thousands of distinct CDR3 sequences, about 12% of them singletons. This specimen was PBMCs from blood, taken on the day of vaccination. The receptors originated from a man aged 50-59 years who received an inactivated influenza vaccine.

The sample holds many counts of this clonotype. V and J are TRBV7-2 and TRBJ1-5; 11 positions match TRBD1. Germline lookup yields CDR1 SGHTA and CDR2 FQGNSA. Trimming took 5 bases from V and 7 from J; bases not matched to a gene: 7. The CDR3 loop spans 15 amino acids. The CDR3 DNA reads as TGTGCCAGCAGCCCGGACAGGGGGCGGGAGCAGCCCCAGCATTTT. This sequence encodes CASSPDRGREQPQHF.

The V call is TRBV4-3, the J call TRBJ1-2, with a tentative D call TRBD1 (5 bases). V shed 2 bases and J shed 7 bases, with 8 bases lying between them. CDR3 length: 12 amino acids. Germline V gene data show CDR1 as LGHNA and CDR2 as YSLEER. The CDR3 loop is CASSQSGFGYTF. DNA for the CDR3: TGCGCCAGCAGCCAATCAGGGTTTGGCTACACCTTC.

This clonotype was observed a few times. CDR3 sequence: CASSPPMGWVNTGELFF. CDR3 nucleotides: TGTGCCAGCTCACCTCCCATGGGATGGGTGAACACCGGGGAGCTGTTTTTT. J is TRBJ2-2 and V is TRBV18; D gene uncertain. V was cut by 3 bases and J by 1 base, with 15 bases left in between. Germline lookup yields CDR1 KGHSH and CDR2 LQKENI. The CDR3 covers 17 residues.

This clonotype was seen many times. The chain couples TRBV12-3 or TRBV12-4 to TRBJ1-1; D may be TRBD1 (5 bases). The V gene lost 5 bases and the J gene lost 5 bases, with 15 bases spanning the gap. The CDR3 covers 14 residues. CDR3 protein: CASSRRQMGTEAFF. The CDR3 nucleotides read TGTGCCAGCAGTCGGAGACAGATGGGGACTGAAGCTTTCTTT.

This clonotype appeared a few times. The chain couples TRBV6-2 or TRBV6-3 to TRBJ2-2, with a possible D match to TRBD2 (5 bases). The V end lost 1 base, the J end lost 1 base, and 22 bases lay between the germline ends. CDR3 size: 20 residues. Germline lookup yields CDR1 MNHEY and CDR2 SVGEGT. The CDR3 reads CASSYYPPPAAPRNTGELFF. The CDR3 DNA follows: TGTGCCAGCAGTTACTATCCCCCCCCAGCGGCCCCGAGGAACACCGGGGAGCTGTTTTTT.

This clonotype appeared many times. The chain uses TRBV29-1 and TRBJ2-4; D is possibly TRBD2 (5 bases). Trimming pared 0 bases from V and 8 bases from J, leaving 8 bases between. There are 12 residues in the CDR3. Germline V CDR1 and CDR2: SQVTM, ANQGSEA. The CDR3 bases are TGCAGCGTTGAAGAGGGGAGATACATTCAGTACTTC. Translating gives CSVEEGRYIQYF. Together with reference TRBV29-1 and TRBJ2-4, the CDR3 gives the full variable domain: SAVISQKPSRDICQRGTSLTIQCQVDSQVTMMFWYRQQPGQSLTLIATANQGSEATYESGFVIDKFPISRPNLTFSTLTVSNMSPEDSSIYLCSVEEGRYIQYFGAGTRLSVL.

This sequence joins TRBV7-2 and TRBJ2-5, with D unclear. V lost 3 bases, J lost 2 bases, and 7 bases lay in between. The CDR3 consists of 13 residues. Germline CDR1 and CDR2: SGHTA and FQGNSA. CDR3 in amino acids: CASSFTVQETQYF. CDR3 sequence (DNA): TGTGCCAGCAGCTTTACGGTTCAAGAGACCCAGTACTTC.

This clonotype has only a few counts. V is TRBV6-2 or TRBV6-3 and J is TRBJ2-1; D is tentatively TRBD1 or TRBD2 (6 bases each). Germline lookup yields CDR1 MNHEY and CDR2 SVGEGT. V lost 7 bases to trimming and J lost 6 bases, with 19 bases between them. There are 15 residues in the CDR3. The CDR3 sequence is CASNRGVASANEQFF. The CDR3 bases are TGTGCCAGCAATAGGGGGGTGGCTAGCGCCAATGAGCAGTTCTTC.

This clonotype was counted only a few times. J is TRBJ2-2 and V is TRBV10-2, with 7 bases identical to TRBD1. Germline CDR1 reads WSHSY; CDR2 reads SAAADI. Losses at the gene ends were 10 bases for V and 6 bases for J; bases not matched to a gene: 17. This CDR3 has 16 amino acids. CDR3 sequence reads: CATPRPGQLYPGELFF. CDR3 nucleotides: TGCGCCACCCCTCGTCCGGGACAGTTATATCCCGGGGAGCTGTTTTTT.

This clonotype was counted only a few times. J is TRBJ1-2 and V is TRBV12-3 or TRBV12-4; 8 bases line up with TRBD1. The CDR3 runs to 13 residues. V dropped 5 bases and J dropped 7; count of bases not matched to a gene: 6. The CDR3 reads CASSDYRGTGYTF. The DNA of the CDR3 is TGTGCCAGCAGTGACTACAGGGGGACTGGCTACACCTTC.

The chain uses TRBV3-1 and TRBJ2-3, with a tentative D call TRBD2 (5 bases). V was trimmed by 7 bases and J by 1 base, leaving 12 bases between them. Germline assignment: CDR1 LGHDT and CDR2 YNNKEL (reference sequence). The CDR3 is made up of 14 amino acids. CDR3 in DNA: TGTGCCAGCACCCCCTGGGGAGGCACAGATACGCAGTATTTT. Translating it yields CASTPWGGTDTQYF.

The rearrangement uses TRBV7-3 and TRBJ2-1, with D perhaps matching TRBD2 (5 bases). Germline V gives CDR1 SGHTA, CDR2 FQGTGA. V was pared by 5 bases and J by 7 bases, with 12 bases between. The CDR3 sequence is 13 residues long. The CDR3 nucleotides read TGTGCCAGCAGCCCGTCCCGGGAAAATGAGCAGTTCTTC. Amino acids: CASSPSRENEQFF.